This T cell receptor beta chain stems from a study of blood T cells in healthy people across ages (dated by TCRdb to the mid-2010s). Background on the whole study: Template switching captured roughly one uniquely barcoded TCR beta cDNA molecule per two T cells in model experiments. Using deep sequencing normalized with unique cDNA molecular identifiers, the study measured how TCR beta repertoire diversity changes with age. To avoid experimental bias, donors of different ages were distributed randomly across sequencing lanes. The study analyzed two additional independent replicas of 1 million unique cDNA reads from the same blood draw for two donors, one aged 18 to 30 and one aged 80 or older. The donors were split into four age groups: young (average 16 years), middle-aged (nearly 40), aged (over 55) and long-lived (over 80). The research as a whole found: As age increased, observed TCR beta diversity per million T cells dropped in a roughly linear way, and a significant reduction was already evident by age about 36. Donor CMV infection status was unknown, potentially confounding age-related changes in expanded clonotypes. The long-lived group showed more naive CD4+ T cells, fewer expanded clones and increased TCR diversity than the aged group, suggesting age selection. Total diversity estimates from one million sequenced T cells were considered lower bounds and underestimates. Observed TCR beta diversity correlated strongly with the percentage of naive T cells measured by flow cytometry. Since profiling was done on bulk unsorted PBMCs, naive and antigen-experienced compartments could not be conclusively compared.

Systemically healthy Caucasian individuals from Russia, 35 to 40 in total and aged roughly 6 to 95 years, were included as donors. Each donor gave around 9.9 milliliters of peripheral blood, collected into EDTA-treated Vacutainer tubes. PBMCs were isolated by Ficoll-Paque density-gradient centrifugation, with at least 7 million obtained per sample. Total RNA, at least 5.5 micrograms per sample, was extracted from PBMCs with Trizol reagent. The percentages of naive CD45RAhigh/CD27high T cells were determined by flow cytometry on a PBMC aliquot from every donor. Library preparation used 5' RACE. The sequencing machine was an Illumina HiSeq 2500. A second roughly 6 to 12 cycle PCR used a sample-barcoded 5' primer and a J-beta primer mix. Each TCR beta cDNA molecule received a unique molecular identifier from a template-switch 5' adaptor carrying 12 random nucleotides. At least 3 million CDR3-containing paired-end reads were obtained from each sample. First-strand cDNA synthesis was performed from all RNA using the Mint cDNA synthesis kit, with priming by a TRBC-specific oligonucleotide. All cDNA was treated with uracil-DNA glycosylase and then went through a first 18-cycle PCR with the universal primers M1SS and BC2_uni_R. In the source study's methods: Each sample was normalized by randomly selecting 1 million high-quality reads, each carrying a distinct molecular identifier. Instead of being binned into consensus sequences, reads that shared molecular identifiers were thrown out. CDR3 identification, clonotype clustering and error correction used MiTCR with a Q25 quality threshold and the strictest error-elimination algorithm. Lower-bound total TCR beta diversity was estimated with a nonparametric unseen species model using Euler transformation. Using fastp at Q25 and MiXCR, TCRdb reprocessed the public reads and kept productive beta chains. Identical CDR3 protein sequences are pooled into one entry, listed with their most common genes and DNA. These V and J calls are TCRdb output, not the study's own analysis. This sample lists 600,000 or so distinct CDR3 sequences; approximately 30% were detected once. The ten largest clones add up to approximately 14% of the sample.

In this sample, this clonotype turned up many times. The antigen this receptor binds is unknown. No base quality information exists; no much larger clone differs at one position. The CDR3 holds 16 amino acids from the cysteine to the phenylalanine. The sequence is cut down to CDR3 DNA, 48 bases in frame from base 1. The germline ends are 10 bases apart after V is trimmed by 2 bases and J by 2 bases. The germline V gene encodes CDR1 SEHNR and CDR2 FQNEAQ (reference sequence). Sequences were obtained from blood. The chain links TRBV7-9 with TRBJ2-6; a weak D assignment points to TRBD2 (5 bases agree). The clonotype was recovered from an elderly woman in good health. CDR3 region: CASSLLGGPGANVLTF. The sequenced DNA: TGTGCCAGCAGCTTACTTGGCGGGCCTGGGGCCAACGTCCTGACTTTC.